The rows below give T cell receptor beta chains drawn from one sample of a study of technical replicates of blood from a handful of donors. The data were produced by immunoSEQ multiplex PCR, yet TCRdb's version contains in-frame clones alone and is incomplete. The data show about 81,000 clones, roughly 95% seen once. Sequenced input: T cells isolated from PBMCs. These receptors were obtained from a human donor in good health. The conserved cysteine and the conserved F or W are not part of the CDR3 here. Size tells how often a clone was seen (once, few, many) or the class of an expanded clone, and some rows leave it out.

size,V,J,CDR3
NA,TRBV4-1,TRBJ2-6,ASSQVRGSGANVLT
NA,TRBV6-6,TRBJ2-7,ASSYPTSGRLQQY
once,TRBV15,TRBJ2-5,ATSSNNRGSQETQY
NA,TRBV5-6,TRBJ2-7,ASSSEDYEQY
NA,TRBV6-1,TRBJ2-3,ASSPGTGYTDTQY
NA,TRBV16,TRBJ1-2,ASSPYTGSYGYT
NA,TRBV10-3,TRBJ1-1,AISEYRQEDVGARYTEAF
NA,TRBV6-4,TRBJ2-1,ASSGGTANEQF
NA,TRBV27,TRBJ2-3,ASSEGYGTGTDTQY
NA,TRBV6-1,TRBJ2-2,ASSLTGAGGELF
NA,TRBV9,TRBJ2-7,ASSVGSGFDEQY
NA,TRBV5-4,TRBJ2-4,ASSNKGAKAKNIQY
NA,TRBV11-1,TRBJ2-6,ASRPPGQGFSGANVLT
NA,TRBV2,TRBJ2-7,ASSVGVEQY
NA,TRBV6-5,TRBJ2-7,ASSYSQGREQY
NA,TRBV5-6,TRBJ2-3,ASSALVTSTDTQY
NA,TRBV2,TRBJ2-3,ASSEAGTSGRHTDTQY
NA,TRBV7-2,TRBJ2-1,ASSFSDWAYNEQF
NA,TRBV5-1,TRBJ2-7,ASSEAGLTYEQY
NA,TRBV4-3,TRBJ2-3,ASSQEGGAGGADTQY
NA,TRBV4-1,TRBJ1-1,ASSQGGPREPF
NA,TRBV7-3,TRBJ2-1,ASSSTGGYNEQF
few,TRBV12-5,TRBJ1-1,ASGLDFRGTEAF
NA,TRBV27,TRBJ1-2,AVRLTGLHGYGYT
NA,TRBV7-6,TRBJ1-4,ASSWEEKLF
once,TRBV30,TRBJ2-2,AWRLGSIGELF
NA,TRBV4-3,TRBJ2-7,ASSQGPAAAQGEQY
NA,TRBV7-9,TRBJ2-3,ASSLAVGTDTQY
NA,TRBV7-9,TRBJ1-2,ASVLQTVGYT
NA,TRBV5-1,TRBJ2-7,ASSLEGLAGGPPREQY
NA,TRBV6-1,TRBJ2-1,ASSERKRRNEQF
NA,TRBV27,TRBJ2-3,ASIRHSGSKTDTQY
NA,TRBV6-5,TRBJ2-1,ASSETSGRYHEQF
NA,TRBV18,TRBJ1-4,ASSLRQNEKLF
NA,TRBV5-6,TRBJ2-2,ASSLVSGTGELF
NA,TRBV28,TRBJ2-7,ASRKTGLPYEQY
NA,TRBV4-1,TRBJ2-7,ASSQESTASYEQY
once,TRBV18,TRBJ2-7,ASSYGTSGYEQY